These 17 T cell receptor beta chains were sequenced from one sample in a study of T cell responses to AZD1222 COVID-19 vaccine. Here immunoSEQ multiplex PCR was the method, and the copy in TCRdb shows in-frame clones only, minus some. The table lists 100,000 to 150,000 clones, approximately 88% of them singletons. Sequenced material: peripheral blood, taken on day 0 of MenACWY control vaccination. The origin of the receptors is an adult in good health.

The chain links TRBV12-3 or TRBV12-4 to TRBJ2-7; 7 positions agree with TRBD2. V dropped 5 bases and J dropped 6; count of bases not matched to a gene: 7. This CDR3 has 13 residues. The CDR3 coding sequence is TGTGCCAGCAGTAGAAGACTAGCAAGCGAGCAGTACTTC. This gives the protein CASSRRLASEQYF.

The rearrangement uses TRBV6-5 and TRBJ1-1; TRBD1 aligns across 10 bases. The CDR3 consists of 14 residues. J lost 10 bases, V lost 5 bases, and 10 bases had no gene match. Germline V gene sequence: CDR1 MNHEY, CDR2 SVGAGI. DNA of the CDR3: TGTGCCAGCAGTCCAGCCAACGACAGGGGGCGAGCTTTCTTT. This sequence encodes CASSPANDRGRAFF.

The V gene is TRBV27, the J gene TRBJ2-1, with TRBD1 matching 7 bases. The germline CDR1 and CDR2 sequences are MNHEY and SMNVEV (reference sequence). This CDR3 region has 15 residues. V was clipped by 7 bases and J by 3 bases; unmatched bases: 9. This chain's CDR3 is CASTSKSGGYNEQFF. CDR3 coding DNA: TGTGCCAGCACCTCAAAATCAGGGGGCTACAATGAGCAGTTCTTC.

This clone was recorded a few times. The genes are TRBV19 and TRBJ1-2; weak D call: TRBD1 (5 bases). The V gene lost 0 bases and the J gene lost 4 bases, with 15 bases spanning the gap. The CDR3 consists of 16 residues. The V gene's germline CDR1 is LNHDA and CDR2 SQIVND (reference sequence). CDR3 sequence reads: CASSIEEGRNLYGYTF. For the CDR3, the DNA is TGTGCCAGTAGTATAGAGGAGGGGCGCAACCTCTATGGCTACACCTTC.

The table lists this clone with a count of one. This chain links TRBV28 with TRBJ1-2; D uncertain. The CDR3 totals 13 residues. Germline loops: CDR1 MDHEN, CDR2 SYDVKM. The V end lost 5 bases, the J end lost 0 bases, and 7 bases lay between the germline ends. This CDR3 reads CASSQQTNYGYTF. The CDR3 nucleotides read TGTGCCAGCAGTCAGCAGACTAACTATGGCTACACCTTC.

CDR3 loop: CAGGRLTGGYEQYF. Here the CDR3 DNA reads TGTGCCGGGGGTCGATTGACAGGGGGCTACGAGCAGTACTTC. The gene calls are TRBV2 and TRBJ2-7, with 9 bases fitting TRBD1. The CDR3 loop spans 14 amino acids. The germline V gene has CDR1 SNHLY and CDR2 FYNNEI. V was pared by 11 bases and J by 3 bases, with 11 bases of the junction left unmatched.

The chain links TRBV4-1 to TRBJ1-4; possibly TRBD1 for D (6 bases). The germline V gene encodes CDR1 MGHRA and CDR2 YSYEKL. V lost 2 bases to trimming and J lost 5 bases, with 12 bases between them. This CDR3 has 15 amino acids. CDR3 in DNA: TGCGCCAGCAGCCAAACAGGGTTGAGGAATGAAAAACTGTTTTTT. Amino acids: CASSQTGLRNEKLFF.

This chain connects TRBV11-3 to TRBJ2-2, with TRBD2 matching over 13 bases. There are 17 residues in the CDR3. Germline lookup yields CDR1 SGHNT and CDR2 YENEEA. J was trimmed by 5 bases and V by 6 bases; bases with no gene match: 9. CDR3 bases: TGTGCCAGCAGTCGTCGGACGACTAGCGGGAGGACCGGGGAGCTGTTTTTT. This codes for CASSRRTTSGRTGELFF.

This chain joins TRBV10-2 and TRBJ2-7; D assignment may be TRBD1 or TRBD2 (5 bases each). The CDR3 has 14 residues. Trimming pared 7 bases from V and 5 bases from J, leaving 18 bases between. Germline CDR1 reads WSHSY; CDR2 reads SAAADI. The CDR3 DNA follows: TGCGCCAGCATCAGGGACCGCTTGGGCGACGAGCAGTACTTC. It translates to CASIRDRLGDEQYF.

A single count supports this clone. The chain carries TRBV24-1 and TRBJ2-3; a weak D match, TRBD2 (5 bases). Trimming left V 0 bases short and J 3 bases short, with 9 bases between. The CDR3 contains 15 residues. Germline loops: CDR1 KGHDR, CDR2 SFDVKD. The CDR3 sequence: CATSDLQSGTDTQYF. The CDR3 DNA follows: TGTGCCACCAGTGATTTGCAGTCGGGGACAGATACGCAGTATTTT.

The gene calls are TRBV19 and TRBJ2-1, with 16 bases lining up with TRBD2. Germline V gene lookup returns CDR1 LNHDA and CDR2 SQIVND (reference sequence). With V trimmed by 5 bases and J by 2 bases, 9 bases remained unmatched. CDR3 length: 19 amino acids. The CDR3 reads CASSQGTSGRVWTYNEQFF. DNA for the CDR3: TGTGCCAGTAGTCAAGGGACTAGCGGGAGGGTATGGACCTACAATGAGCAGTTCTTC.

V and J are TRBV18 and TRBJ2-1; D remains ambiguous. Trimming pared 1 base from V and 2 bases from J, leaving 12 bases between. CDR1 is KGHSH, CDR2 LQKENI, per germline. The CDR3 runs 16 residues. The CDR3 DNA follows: TGTGCCAGCTCACCACAGCGAGCAGTGGCCTACAATGAGCAGTTCTTC. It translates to CASSPQRAVAYNEQFF.

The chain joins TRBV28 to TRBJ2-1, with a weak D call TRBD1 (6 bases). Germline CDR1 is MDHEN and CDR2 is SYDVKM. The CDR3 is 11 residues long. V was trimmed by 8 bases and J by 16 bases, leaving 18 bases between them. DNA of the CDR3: TGTGCCAGCCAACAGGGAAGGGACGGTTTCTTC. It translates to CASQQGRDGFF.

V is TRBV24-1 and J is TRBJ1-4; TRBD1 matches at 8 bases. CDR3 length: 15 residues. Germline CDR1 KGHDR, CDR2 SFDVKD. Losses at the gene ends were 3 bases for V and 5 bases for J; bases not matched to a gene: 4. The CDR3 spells CATSDVGQENEKLFF. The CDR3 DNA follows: TGTGCCACCAGTGATGTGGGACAGGAGAATGAAAAACTGTTTTTT.

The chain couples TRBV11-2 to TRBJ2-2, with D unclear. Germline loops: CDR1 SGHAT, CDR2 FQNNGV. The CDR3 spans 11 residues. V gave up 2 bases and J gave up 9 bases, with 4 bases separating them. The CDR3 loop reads CASSLSRELFF. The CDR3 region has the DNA TGTGCCAGCAGCTTAAGCCGGGAGCTGTTTTTT.

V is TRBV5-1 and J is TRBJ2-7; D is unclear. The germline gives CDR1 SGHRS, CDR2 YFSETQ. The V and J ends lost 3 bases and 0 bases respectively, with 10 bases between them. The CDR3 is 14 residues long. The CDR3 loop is CASSSVGSSYEQYF. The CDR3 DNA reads TGCGCCAGCAGCTCCGTAGGTAGCTCCTACGAGCAGTACTTC.

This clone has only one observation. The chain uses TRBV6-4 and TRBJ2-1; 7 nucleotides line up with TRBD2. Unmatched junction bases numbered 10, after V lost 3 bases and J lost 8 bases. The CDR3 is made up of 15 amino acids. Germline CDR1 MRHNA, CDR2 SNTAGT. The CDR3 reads CASSEGGRAFYEQFF. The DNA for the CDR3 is TGTGCCAGCAGTGAGGGTGGGAGGGCCTTCTATGAGCAGTTCTTC.